This T cell receptor beta chain was sequenced for a study of graft-versus-host responses after intestinal transplantation. Across the whole study: Every one of the recipients received anti-thymocyte globulin induction and afterwards took tacrolimus and steroids for about 3 years. General study findings and limits: Recipient marrow contained GvH clones, some of which appeared first in ileum or blood. High graft-versus-host to host-versus-graft clonal ratios were seen in allografts of patients with graft-donor T cell macrochimerism.

Of note for this clone: Its antigen is undetermined.

Assay: immunoSEQ multiplex PCR; the TCRdb copy retains only in-frame clones and omits some. The table records 45,000 to 55,000 clones, 85% to 95% of them present only once. V lost 10 bases and J 1 base, leaving 14 bases between the germline ends. This CDR3 is 14 amino acids long. The germline V gene has CDR1 ENHRY and CDR2 SYGVKD. Source: PBMCs, taken roughly 760 days after a first intestinal transplant, on the day of a second. This TCR was sampled from a human patient who received an intestinal transplant, so some T cells may come from the graft donor. This chain joins TRBV10-3 and TRBJ2-1; no clear D. In nucleotides, the CDR3 is TGTGCCACCGCCACCGGTGGTTCCTACAATGAGCAGTTCTTC. Translation: CATATGGSYNEQFF.